The 3 T cell receptor beta chains given below trace back to one sample, sequenced in a study of cytomegalovirus exposure and HLA in healthy donors. The PCR employed 60 Vbeta primers together with 13 Jbeta primers. Libraries were prepared by immunoSEQ multiplex PCR; TCRdb keeps only in-frame clonotypes and omits some of them. The table has 65,000 to 95,000 clones, roughly 71% seen once. The sequenced sample was PBMCs. Receptor source: a man between 65 and 79 years old in good health and CMV-seronegative.

The CDR3 bases are TGTGCCAGTAGTATTGGTGGAGGGTGGACCGGGGAGCTGTTTTTT. As protein: CASSIGGGWTGELFF. The chain is built from TRBV19 and TRBJ2-2, with D perhaps matching TRBD2 (6 bases). Trimming removed 3 bases from V and 5 bases from J, with 13 bases in between. The CDR3 length is 15 residues. CDR1 and CDR2 (germline): LNHDA, SQIVND (reference sequence). Full variable domain (rest looked up from reference TRBV19 and TRBJ2-2): DGGITQSPKYLFRKEGQNVTLSCEQNLNHDAMYWYRQDPGQGLRLIYYSQIVNDFQKGDIAEGYSVSREKKESFPLTVTSAQKNPTAFYLCASSIGGGWTGELFFGEGSRLTVL.

The chain is built from TRBV7-9 and TRBJ2-3; 7 positions agree with TRBD1. CDR3 size: 16 residues. The germline V gene has CDR1 SEHNR and CDR2 FQNEAQ (reference sequence). Trimming took 1 base from V and 6 from J; bases not matched to a gene: 10. The CDR3 is CASSLGAGTAMDTQYF. CDR3 bases: TGTGCCAGCAGCTTAGGGGCCGGGACAGCCATGGATACGCAGTATTTT.

The rearrangement joins TRBV5-1 to TRBJ2-3, with 10 bases aligning to TRBD2. Unmatched junction bases numbered 6, after V lost 4 bases and J lost 7 bases. This CDR3 comprises 14 residues. Germline lookup yields CDR1 SGHRS and CDR2 YFSETQ. The DNA for the CDR3 is TGCGCCAGCAGCCTTAGCGGGGGGCTGAATACGCAGTATTTT. The encoded protein is CASSLSGGLNTQYF.